Detailed here is one TCR beta chain. The data are from a study of human T cells and chemical hapten exposure. One entry per CDR3 protein results from TCRdb running MiXCR on the RACE reads. Found here are approximately 60,000 distinct CDR3 sequences, about 11% of them singletons; the top ten hold 2% to 3%. This CDR3 is built from 14 residues. Trimming cost V 5 bases and J 8 bases; bases outside gene matches: 9. The time point denotes: patch test 3, about 24 weeks after DPC sensitization. Treatment denoted: therapeutic diphenylcyclopropenone sensitization with weekly scalp DPC. People who gave samples had alopecia, were 18 to 70 years old, and were suitable for DPC.

The chain joins TRBV12-3 or TRBV12-4 to TRBJ1-2; 9 bases match TRBD1. This material consisted of whole blood, taken in connection with sensitization to the hapten diphenylcyclopropenone (DPC). The clonotype originates from a woman in her thirties with alopecia areata. Some clones in this sample may be carry-over from other donors' samples. The chain's CDR3 is CASSREGQGAGYTF. The CDR3 DNA follows: TGTGCCAGCAGTCGAGAGGGACAGGGAGCCGGCTACACCTTC.